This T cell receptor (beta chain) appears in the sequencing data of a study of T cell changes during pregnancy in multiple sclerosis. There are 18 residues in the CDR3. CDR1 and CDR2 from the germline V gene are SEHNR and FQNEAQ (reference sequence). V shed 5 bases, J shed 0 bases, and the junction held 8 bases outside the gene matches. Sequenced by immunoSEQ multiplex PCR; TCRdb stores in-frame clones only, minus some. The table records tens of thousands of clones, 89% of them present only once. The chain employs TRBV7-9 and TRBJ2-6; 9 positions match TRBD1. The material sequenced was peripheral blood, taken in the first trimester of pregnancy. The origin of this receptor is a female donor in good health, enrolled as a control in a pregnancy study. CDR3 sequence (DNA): TGTGCCAGCAGCACCGGGACAGGGTATTACTCTGGGGCCAACGTCCTGACTTTC. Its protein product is CASSTGTGYYSGANVLTF.